The entry below gives a single TCR beta chain sequence along with its context. The CDR3 totals 16 residues. Germline CDR1 reads SGHTA; CDR2 reads FQGNSA. With 0 bases removed from V and 2 bases from J, the gap between germline ends came to 11 bases. This sample is drawn from a study of blood T cells in healthy people across ages. With a J-beta primer mix and a sample-barcoded 5' primer, a second PCR ran 7 to 11 cycles. A template-switch adaptor containing 12 random nucleotides labeled each cDNA molecule. TCRdb reprocessed the 5' RACE reads with MiXCR, giving one entry per CDR3 protein. The sample contains around 870,000 distinct CDR3 sequences, 25% to 30% of which appear only once. Each donor gave approximately 9.7 milliliters of peripheral blood. Total RNA extracted from each sample amounted to at least 5.5 micrograms.

The sequenced sample was blood. The V call is TRBV7-2, the J call TRBJ2-4; perhaps TRBD1 as D (6 bases). This receptor was obtained from a woman aged 80 or over in good health. CDR3 coding DNA: TGTGCCAGCAGCTTAGCTACAGGGATCTCCAAAAACATTCAGTACTTC. It is translated as CASSLATGISKNIQYF.